This T cell receptor beta chain was sequenced for a study of cytomegalovirus exposure and HLA in healthy donors. J was trimmed by 4 bases and V by 3 bases; bases with no gene match: 12. The CDR3 is 19 amino acids. The germline V gene encodes CDR1 MDHEN and CDR2 SYDVKM. The PCR was carried out with 60 Vbeta primers and 13 Jbeta primers. Sequenced by immunoSEQ multiplex PCR; TCRdb stores in-frame clones only, minus some. The sample lists roughly 200,000 clones, around 80% occurring once. The sample consisted of PBMCs. This receptor was taken from a man aged 25 to 45 in good health and CMV-seronegative. V usage is TRBV28 and J usage is TRBJ2-1; 13 bases match TRBD2. CDR3 nucleotides: TGTGCCAGCAGTTTGCGGTTTCGGAGGACTAGCGGGGGTTACAATGAGCAGTTCTTC. Encoded protein: CASSLRFRRTSGGYNEQFF.